The 15 T cell receptor beta chains below all came from one sample that was sequenced in a study of CD8 T cells in ankylosing spondylitis. TCRdb passed the 5' RACE reads through MiXCR, listing each CDR3 protein once. The table records a few hundred thousand distinct CDR3 sequences, 7% to 9% of them present only once. Study results and limitations: Characteristic of ankylosing spondylitis blood, it appeared, was a TCR beta motif comprising about 8 highly homologous variants.

The antigens of these receptors remain unknown. Sequencing used blood, either unsorted or a sorted T cell fraction (not recorded which). These receptors came from a male donor with ankylosing spondylitis.

This clonotype was seen a handful of times. A read error may produce the germline difference seen at one junction end. The chain recombines TRBV7-7 with TRBJ2-1; D possibly corresponds to TRBD2 (6 bases). Germline CDR1 is SSHAT and CDR2 is FNYEAQ (reference sequence). The CDR3 is 12 amino acids. DNA of the CDR3: TGTGCTAGCAGCACCCCGGGGGATAGAGTATTCTTC. Amino acid sequence: CASSTPGDRVFF.

This clonotype was seen at least ten times. The chain carries TRBV29-1 and TRBJ2-7, with D perhaps TRBD1 (5 bases). Germline CDR1 SQVTM, CDR2 ANQGSEA. The germline V and J ends were trimmed by 6 bases and 3 bases, with 9 bases remaining between them. CDR3 size: 11 residues. CDR3 region: CSVVTVYEQYF. In DNA, the CDR3 is TGCAGCGTCGTGACAGTCTACGAGCAGTACTTC.

This clonotype was seen a few times. This chain connects TRBV14 to TRBJ2-1, with unresolved D. Germline V gene data show CDR1 as SGHDN and CDR2 as FVKESK. CDR3 length: 12 residues. V was pared by 4 bases and J by 9 bases, with 10 bases between. CDR3 DNA: TGTGCCAGCAGCCTCCGCATCGGTGAGCAGTTCTTC. Translation gives CASSLRIGEQFF.

V is TRBV7-9 and J is TRBJ2-5, with 8 positions matching TRBD2. CDR3 length: 14 residues. In germline, CDR1 is SEHNR, CDR2 FQNEAQ (reference sequence). J lost 9 bases, V lost 3 bases, and 9 bases had no gene match. The CDR3 DNA reads TGTGCCAGCAGCTTCGATACTAGCGGTGACCCCCAGTACTTC. Amino acids: CASSFDTSGDPQYF.

This clonotype was observed at least ten times. The chain has TRBV28 and TRBJ1-2; D ambiguous. Trimming shortened V by 4 bases and J by 4 bases, and 22 bases separated the two germline ends. Germline CDR1 reads MDHEN; CDR2 reads SYDVKM. The CDR3 totals 17 residues. CDR3 in DNA: TGTGCCAGCAGTTCCCAGTCGTTCGGACTTGGGGTCTATGGCTACACCTTC. This gives the protein CASSSQSFGLGVYGYTF.

J is TRBJ2-1 and V is TRBV5-6, with D hard to call. CDR3 length equals 13 residues. CDR1 and CDR2 from the germline V gene are SGHDT and YYEEEE. The V end lost 7 bases, the J end lost 7 bases, and 15 bases lay between the germline ends. The CDR3 here is CASGDGFVNEQFF. CDR3 coding DNA: TGTGCCAGCGGGGATGGGTTTGTGAATGAGCAGTTCTTC.

The chain uses TRBV5-1 and TRBJ2-1; either TRBD1 or TRBD2 may supply D (5 bases each). This CDR3 comprises 17 residues. V was shortened by 0 bases and J by 1 base, with 14 bases between the two germline ends. Germline CDR1 and CDR2: SGHRS and YFSETQ. CDR3 region: CASSLARSGTSYNEQFF. The CDR3 DNA sequence: TGCGCCAGCAGCTTGGCAAGATCGGGGACGTCCTACAATGAGCAGTTCTTC.

Only a few counts were recorded for this clonotype. The J gene is TRBJ2-1, the V gene TRBV20-1; 7 positions match TRBD2. The germline gives CDR1 DFQATT, CDR2 SNEGSKA (reference sequence). V lost 5 bases, J lost 9 bases, and 13 bases stayed unmatched. This CDR3 comprises 14 residues. The CDR3 region is CSAGSGSHFSEQFF. CDR3 DNA: TGCAGTGCTGGTAGCGGGTCCCATTTTAGTGAGCAGTTCTTC.

This clonotype was picked up a small number of times. The CDR3 region is CASSLVLAEAYNEQFF. CDR3 bases: TGTGCCAGCAGCTTAGTGCTAGCCGAGGCCTACAATGAGCAGTTCTTC. V usage is TRBV7-9 and J usage is TRBJ2-1; TRBD2 is a possible D gene (5 bases). From germline, CDR1 is SEHNR and CDR2 FQNEAQ (reference sequence). The ends were cut back, 1 base at V and 2 bases at J, with 12 bases in the middle. The CDR3 extends over 16 amino acids.

The gene calls are TRBV15 and TRBJ1-4, with TRBD1 matching 10 bases. The CDR3 consists of 19 residues. V trimming: 0 bases; J trimming: 7 bases; junction bases outside the gene matches: 14. Germline V gene lookup returns CDR1 LNHNV and CDR2 YYDKDF (reference sequence). CDR3 amino acids: CATSRDRGTGDERREKLFF. The CDR3 nucleotides read TGTGCCACCAGCAGAGATCGAGGGACAGGGGACGAGAGGCGTGAAAAACTGTTTTTT.

This clonotype was detected many times. The rearrangement uses TRBV7-3 and TRBJ2-1, with D perhaps matching TRBD1 (5 bases). Germline lookup yields CDR1 SGHTA and CDR2 FQGTGA. V was shortened by 3 bases and J by 8 bases, with 17 bases between the two germline ends. The CDR3 sequence is 15 residues long. CDR3 in DNA: TGTGCCAGCAGCTTTAAATACGGAGACAGCGATGAGCAGTTCTTC. This codes for CASSFKYGDSDEQFF.

The rearrangement links TRBV7-8 to TRBJ1-4; 10 positions match TRBD1. Germline-derived CDR1 and CDR2 are SGHVS and FQNEAQ. This CDR3 contains 15 residues. J was trimmed by 7 bases and V by 5 bases; bases with no gene match: 7. CDR3 nucleotide sequence: TGTGCCAGCAGCCCAGACAGGGGGCGCGGTGAAAAACTGTTTTTT. Its protein product is CASSPDRGRGEKLFF.

The gene calls are TRBV9 and TRBJ2-3, with D uncertain. CDR1 SGDLS and CDR2 YYNGEE come from the germline V gene. Trimming left V 0 bases short and J 0 bases short, with 5 bases between. This CDR3 is 14 amino acids long. DNA for the CDR3: TGTGCCAGCAGCGTAGCCAGCAGCACAGATACGCAGTATTTT. Translating gives CASSVASSTDTQYF.

This clonotype appeared many times. The chain employs TRBV7-8 and TRBJ2-7; the D gene is possibly TRBD1 (5 bases). CDR3 size: 16 residues. The V gene's germline CDR1 is SGHVS and CDR2 FQNEAQ. The V gene lost 1 base and the J gene lost 2 bases, with 15 bases spanning the gap. CDR3 bases: TGTGCCAGCAGCTTAGGACGGACCGAGGACACCTACGAGCAGTACTTC. It yields the protein CASSLGRTEDTYEQYF.

This chain links TRBV20-1 with TRBJ1-4, with 7 bases lining up with TRBD1. With 2 bases clipped from V and 4 bases from J, the junction kept 4 bases outside the gene matches. Germline V gene data show CDR1 as DFQATT and CDR2 as SNEGSKA (reference sequence). This CDR3 region has 14 residues. This CDR3 is CSARRGGDNEKLFF. The CDR3 bases are TGCAGTGCTAGACGAGGGGGCGATAATGAAAAACTGTTTTTT.